This T cell receptor beta chain was recorded in a study of PD-1 blockade in mismatch repair-deficient tumors. Sequencing used immunoSEQ multiplex PCR; TCRdb keeps in-frame clones, though not all of them. Among roughly 110,000 clones listed, 60% to 85% were seen once. Germline V CDR1 and CDR2: KGHSH, LQKENI. V lost 3 bases and J lost 0, with 9 bases in between. There are 15 residues in the CDR3. The TCR-sequenced patients were a few responders to pembrolizumab. The sequences come from peripheral blood, collected 60 weeks after starting pembrolizumab. This chain connects TRBV18 to TRBJ1-3; possibly TRBD1 for D (6 bases). The source is an adult with mismatch repair-deficient cancer. CDR3 DNA sequence: TGTGCCAGCTCACCGGACAGCAACTCTGGAAACACCATATATTTT. The encoded protein is CASSPDSNSGNTIYF. The variable domain in full, with the rest retrieved from reference TRBV18 and TRBJ1-3, is NAGVMQNPRHLVRRRGQEARLRCSPMKGHSHVYWYRQLPEEGLKFMVYLQKENIIDESGMPKERFSAEFPKEGPSILRIQQVVRGDSAAYFCASSPDSNSGNTIYFGEGSWLTVV.